The clone carrying this TCR beta chain turned up a few times. The whole isolated RNA underwent reverse transcription, so sequencing captured expressed TCRB transcripts. Clones were read by immunoSEQ multiplex PCR, and TCRdb kept only the in-frame ones, dropping some. The sample shows hundreds of thousands of clones, 15% to 18% of them seen only once. The ends were cut back, 4 bases at V and 1 base at J, with 13 bases in the middle. This CDR3 region has 15 residues. CDR1 and CDR2 from the germline V gene are SGHNT and YYREEE (reference sequence). This sample is part of a study of beta chain features in type 1 diabetes.

This chain uses TRBV5-4 with TRBJ2-3; the D is unclear. The material sequenced was naive CD4+ T cells from blood. The TCR originated in a man aged 18 to 29 in good health. CDR3 DNA sequence: TGTGCCAGCAGCCTACCGACACCAGGCACAGATACGCAGTATTTT. Encoded protein: CASSLPTPGTDTQYF. The whole variable domain, filled in from reference TRBV5-4 and TRBJ2-3, reads ETGVTQSPTHLIKTRGQQVTLRCSSQSGHNTVSWYQQALGQGPQFIFQYYREEENGRGNFPPRFSGLQFPNYSSELNVNALELDDSALYLCASSLPTPGTDTQYFGPGTRLTVL.